A selection of T cell receptor beta chains follows, all from one sample in a study of blood T cell repertoires in COVID-19. Method: immunoSEQ multiplex PCR; TCRdb's copy keeps in-frame clones and lacks some. The sample holds just over 250,000 clones, around nine tenths seen once. The sequencing sample was made of peripheral blood. All receptors derive from a man between 35 and 55 years old who had recovered from COVID-19. The CDR3 runs from the conserved cysteine through the conserved F or W. The size entry is marked missing in some rows and otherwise reads once, few, many or a size class.

CDR3: CASSYKASGTDTQYF; J: TRBJ2-3; length: 15; size: .; V: TRBV6-5
CDR3: CASSVGLAATGELFF; J: TRBJ2-2; length: 15; size: .; V: TRBV9
CDR3: CASSFLIAGNNEQFF; J: TRBJ2-1; length: 15; size: .; V: TRBV7-8
CDR3: CASSPMVLFADTQYF; J: TRBJ2-3; length: 15; size: .; V: TRBV5-6
CDR3: CATSEGTTQSQATQYF; J: TRBJ2-3; length: 16; size: once; V: TRBV24-1
CDR3: CASRREIVETQYF; J: TRBJ2-5; length: 13; size: .; V: TRBV2
CDR3: CASSPSARNEQFF; J: TRBJ2-1; length: 13; size: .; V: TRBV5-4
CDR3: CASSRAGSGELFF; J: TRBJ2-2; length: 13; size: few; V: TRBV7-7
CDR3: CASSPKQGAYNSPLHF; J: TRBJ1-6; length: 16; size: .; V: TRBV7-2
CDR3: CASSVAGQVYGYTF; J: TRBJ1-2; length: 14; size: few; V: TRBV9
CDR3: CSAQTTGLTEAFF; J: TRBJ1-1; length: 13; size: .; V: TRBV29-1
CDR3: CASSLLVNTGELFF; J: TRBJ2-2; length: 14; size: once; V: TRBV7-7
CDR3: CASSLYGTGGRGEAFF; J: TRBJ1-1; length: 16; size: .; V: TRBV27
CDR3: CASSPGVGQPQHF; J: TRBJ1-5; length: 13; size: few; V: TRBV7-7
CDR3: CASIKGTGLYEQYF; J: TRBJ2-7; length: 14; size: .; V: TRBV6-6
CDR3: CASSHKLTGRGRNEQFF; J: TRBJ2-1; length: 17; size: once; V: TRBV7-2
CDR3: CASSVLTENTEAFF; J: TRBJ1-1; length: 14; size: few; V: TRBV5-5
CDR3: CASSATGRETQYF; J: TRBJ2-5; length: 13; size: .; V: TRBV19
CDR3: CASSFPGDNSPLHF; J: TRBJ1-6; length: 14; size: .; V: TRBV27
CDR3: CASSEGQTSGFYEQYF; J: TRBJ2-7; length: 16; size: .; V: TRBV2
CDR3: CASSLGNRGSTYGYTF; J: TRBJ1-2; length: 16; size: .; V: TRBV7-6
CDR3: CASSIFGIGTGDTGELFF; J: TRBJ2-2; length: 18; size: .; V: TRBV19
CDR3: CASSWADEQYF; J: TRBJ2-7; length: 11; size: .; V: TRBV5-4
CDR3: CASSSRSGGTSSRIEQYF; J: TRBJ2-7; length: 18; size: .; V: TRBV11-2
CDR3: CASRRQGATNEKLFF; J: TRBJ1-4; length: 15; size: few; V: TRBV2
CDR3: CASKDRGHYGYTF; J: TRBJ1-2; length: 13; size: .; V: TRBV19
CDR3: CASSQDRDRNQPQHF; J: TRBJ1-5; length: 15; size: .; V: TRBV4-3
CDR3: CASSAGGGSIRSTDTQYF; J: TRBJ2-3; length: 18; size: .; V: TRBV9
CDR3: CAKAKRRDKSSYEQYF; J: TRBJ2-7; length: 16; size: .; V: TRBV3-1/TRBV3-2
CDR3: CASSLDSGLVRTYEQYF; J: TRBJ2-7; length: 17; size: .; V: TRBV11-2
CDR3: CASSPDRGRNEKLFF; J: TRBJ1-4; length: 15; size: once; V: TRBV6-5
CDR3: CASTTGGPNQPQHF; J: TRBJ1-5; length: 14; size: .; V: TRBV27
CDR3: CASSLDSTEETQYF; J: TRBJ2-5; length: 14; size: .; V: TRBV5-1
CDR3: CASSHHTGELFF; J: TRBJ2-2; length: 12; size: .; V: TRBV3-1/TRBV3-2